The T cell receptor beta chain described here comes from a study of T cells in Graves' hyperthyroidism and ophthalmopathy (dated by TCRdb to the late 2010s). Context from the whole study: Peripheral blood was collected at initial diagnosis, before any treatment. The paper describes TCR Vbeta CDR3 sequencing of fewer than 150 peripheral blood samples, made up of under 50 ophthalmopathy patients, some 80 hyperthyroidism patients and 17 progressor patients. A discovery cohort of about 100 patients, approximately 45 with Graves' ophthalmopathy and 55 to 60 with stable Graves' hyperthyroidism, was used to find distinguishing TCR V-J signatures. Thyroid tissue and blood T-cell repertoires from more than 5 Graves' hyperthyroidism patients were also compared in the study. Following sampling, methimazole starting at 30 mg daily was given to hyperthyroidism patients, and high-dose intravenous methylprednisolone was given to ophthalmopathy patients. The approximately 98 discovery patients were randomly divided into training and test sets at a 7:3 ratio. An independent validation cohort of around 19 hyperthyroidism patients and about 15 patients who later progressed to ophthalmopathy tested prospective prediction of ophthalmopathy. Findings and caveats that apply to the study as a whole: Sample size was not statistically predetermined, and investigators were not blinded to group allocation. Ophthalmopathy was separated from stable hyperthyroidism by a 13 V-J signature model, with approximately 85% sensitivity and 81% to 83% specificity obtained in cross-validation and 80%/75% obtained in testing. During validation, the model predicted progression to ophthalmopathy a median of approximately 6.5 months ahead of onset, with more than 55% sensitivity and less than 85% specificity. Most expanded thyroid clonotypes (frequency above 0.001) were also detected in blood, a finding suggesting that blood repertoires may reflect thyroid immune responses.

The TCR beta CDR3 regions were amplified from RNA transcripts. The first round of RT-PCR for the TCR CDR3 was performed with the HTBI primer set and the Qiagen OneStep RT-PCR kit. Libraries were constructed in a second round of multiplex PCR, after which size selection and purification were carried out. The libraries were sequenced on an Illumina HiSeq2000 using paired-end 100 bp reads. Per the original workflow: SOAPnuke was used to process the raw data, with reads discarded if the reads contained adapters or uncalled bases, had a mean Phred below 15, or lacked an exact constant-primer or identifier match. COPE v1.2.5 was used to merge high-quality paired reads, and clonotypes were defined as unique nucleotide sequences. Clonotypes were aligned to IMGT TRBV, TRBD and TRBJ reference segments using MiTCR v1.1. The analysis was restricted to V-J combinations with a frequency above 0.0001, which together covered 99.2% of the repertoires. The TCS score was defined as the ratio of F50 (clonal expansion) to E x V (chaos), calculated using BLOSUM62-based TCRdist between CDR3 peptides within each V-J. Welch's t-statistics and random forest reduced around 550 V-J features to about 12, which were used in a naive Bayes classifier (R e1071). Starting from the raw public reads, TCRdb applied fastp trimming at Q25, assembled clones with MiXCR and retained in-frame beta chains. When rows share a CDR3 protein, they turn into one entry using the most common DNA and genes. In this record, the V and J calls reflect TCRdb's handling and not the investigators' own analysis. The sample has about 530,000 distinct CDR3 sequences on record, about 15% of them singletons. The biggest ten clones account for around 17% of the sample.

Ophthalmopathy patients had moderately to severely active disease, Clinical Activity Score of at least 3, NOSPECS grade of at least 4, and duration under 3 months. The study excluded patients with uncontrolled infections, other autoimmune diseases, pregnancy or lactation. Clinical symptoms, serum thyroxine and TRAb, thyroid ultrasound, and orbital computed tomography formed the basis for the diagnoses. PBMCs were isolated from 10 ml of fresh peripheral blood by Ficoll-Paque density gradient centrifugation. Trizol reagent was used to extract total RNA, and RNA quality was then checked on an Agilent 2100 Bioanalyzer. Sequences MNHEY (CDR1) and SMNVEV (CDR2) are obtained from the germline V gene (reference sequence). For this chain, trimming is 8 bases at the V end and 8 bases at the J end, and the number of junction bases without a gene match is 3. From the cysteine through the phenylalanine, the CDR3 covers 11 amino acids. The sequence is cut down to CDR3 DNA, 33 bases in frame from base 1.

This clonotype was detected ten times or more. Its cognate antigen has yet to be identified. There are no base qualities to consult, and no much larger clone falls within one base. The receptor chain draws on TRBV27 and TRBJ2-1; 7 bases in between match TRBD2. This TCR was sampled from a woman aged 18-29 years with Graves' ophthalmopathy. The sequenced sample was blood. The sequenced DNA: TGTGCCAGCTGGGAGGGCCATGAGCAGTTCTTC. The resulting protein is CASWEGHEQFF.